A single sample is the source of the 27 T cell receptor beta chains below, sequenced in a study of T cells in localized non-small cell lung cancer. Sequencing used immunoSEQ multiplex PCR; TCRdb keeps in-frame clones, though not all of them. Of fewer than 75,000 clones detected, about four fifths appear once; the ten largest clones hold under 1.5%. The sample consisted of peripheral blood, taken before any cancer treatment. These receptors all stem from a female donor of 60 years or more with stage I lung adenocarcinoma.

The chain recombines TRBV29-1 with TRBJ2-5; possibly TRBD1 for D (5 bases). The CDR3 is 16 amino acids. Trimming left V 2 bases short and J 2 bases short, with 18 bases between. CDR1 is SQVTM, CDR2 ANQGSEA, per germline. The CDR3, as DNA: TGCAGCGTTGAATCCCCAGAGAGGAACAGGCAAGAGACCCAGTACTTC. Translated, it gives CSVESPERNRQETQYF.

This CDR3 is CASSSWGSDTQYF. DNA of the CDR3: TGTGCCAGCAGCTCGTGGGGATCAGATACGCAGTATTTT. The V call is TRBV7-2, the J call TRBJ2-3; D remains unclear. V lost 4 bases, J lost 4 bases, and 9 bases lay in between. The CDR3 extends over 13 amino acids. The V gene's germline CDR1 is SGHTA and CDR2 FQGNSA.

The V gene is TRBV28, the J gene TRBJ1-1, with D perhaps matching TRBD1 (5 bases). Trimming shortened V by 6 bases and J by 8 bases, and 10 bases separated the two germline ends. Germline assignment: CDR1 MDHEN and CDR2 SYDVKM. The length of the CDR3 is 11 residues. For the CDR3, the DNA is TGTGCCAGCAGCGGGGCAGGCGAAGCTTTCTTT. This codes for CASSGAGEAFF.

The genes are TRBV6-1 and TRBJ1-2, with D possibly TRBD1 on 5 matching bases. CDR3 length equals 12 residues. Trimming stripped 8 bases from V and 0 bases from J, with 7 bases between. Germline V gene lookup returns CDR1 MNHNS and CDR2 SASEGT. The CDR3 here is CASRQTNYGYTF. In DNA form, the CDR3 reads TGTGCCAGCCGACAGACTAACTATGGCTACACCTTC.

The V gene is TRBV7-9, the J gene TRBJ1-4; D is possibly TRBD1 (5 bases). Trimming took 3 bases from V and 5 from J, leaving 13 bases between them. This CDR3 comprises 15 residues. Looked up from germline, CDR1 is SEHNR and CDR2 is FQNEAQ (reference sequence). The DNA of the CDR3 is TGTGCCAGCAGCTTGGGTCGGGAGGGGAATGAAAAACTGTTTTTT. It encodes CASSLGREGNEKLFF.

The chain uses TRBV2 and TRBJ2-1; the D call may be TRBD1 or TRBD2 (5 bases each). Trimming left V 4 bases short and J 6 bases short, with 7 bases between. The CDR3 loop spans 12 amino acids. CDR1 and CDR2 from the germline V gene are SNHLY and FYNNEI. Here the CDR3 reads CASSGDGNEQFF. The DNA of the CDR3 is TGTGCCAGCAGTGGGGACGGCAATGAGCAGTTCTTC.

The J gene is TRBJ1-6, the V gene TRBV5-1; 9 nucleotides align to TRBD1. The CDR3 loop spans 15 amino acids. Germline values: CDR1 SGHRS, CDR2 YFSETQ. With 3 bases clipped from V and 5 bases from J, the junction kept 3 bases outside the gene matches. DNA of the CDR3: TGCGCCAGCAGCTATTGGACAGGGGATAATTCACCCCTCCACTTT. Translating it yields CASSYWTGDNSPLHF.

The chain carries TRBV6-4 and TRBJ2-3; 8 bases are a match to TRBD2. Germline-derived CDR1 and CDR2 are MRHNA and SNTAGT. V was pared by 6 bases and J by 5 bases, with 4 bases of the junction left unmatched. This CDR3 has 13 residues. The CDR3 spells CASSGGAGDTQYF. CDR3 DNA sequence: TGTGCCAGCAGCGGGGGGGCCGGAGATACGCAGTATTTT.

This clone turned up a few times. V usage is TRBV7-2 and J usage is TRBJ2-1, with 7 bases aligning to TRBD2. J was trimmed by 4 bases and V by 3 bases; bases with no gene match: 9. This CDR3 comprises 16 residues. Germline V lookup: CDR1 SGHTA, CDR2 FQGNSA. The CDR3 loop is CASSLVSGKTYNEQFF. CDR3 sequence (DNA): TGTGCCAGCAGCTTGGTGAGCGGGAAGACTTACAATGAGCAGTTCTTC.

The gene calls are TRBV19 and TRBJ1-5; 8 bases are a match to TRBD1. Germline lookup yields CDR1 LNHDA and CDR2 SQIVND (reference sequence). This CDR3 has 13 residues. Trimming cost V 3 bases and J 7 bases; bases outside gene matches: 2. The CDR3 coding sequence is TGTGCCAGTAGTATGACAGGGGTCCAGCCCCAGCATTTT. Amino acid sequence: CASSMTGVQPQHF.

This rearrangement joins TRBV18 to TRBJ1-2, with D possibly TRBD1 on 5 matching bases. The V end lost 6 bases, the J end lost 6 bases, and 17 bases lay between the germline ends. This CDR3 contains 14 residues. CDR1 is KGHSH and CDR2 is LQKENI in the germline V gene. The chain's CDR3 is CASSPTPTAHGYTF. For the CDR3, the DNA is TGTGCCAGCTCCCCAACCCCGACAGCGCATGGCTACACCTTC.

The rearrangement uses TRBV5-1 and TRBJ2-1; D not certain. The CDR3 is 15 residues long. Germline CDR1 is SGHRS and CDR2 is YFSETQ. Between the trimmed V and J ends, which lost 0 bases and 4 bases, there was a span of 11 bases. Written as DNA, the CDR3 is TGCGCCAGCAGCTTGGAAGAGAACAGATACAATGAGCAGTTCTTC. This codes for CASSLEENRYNEQFF.

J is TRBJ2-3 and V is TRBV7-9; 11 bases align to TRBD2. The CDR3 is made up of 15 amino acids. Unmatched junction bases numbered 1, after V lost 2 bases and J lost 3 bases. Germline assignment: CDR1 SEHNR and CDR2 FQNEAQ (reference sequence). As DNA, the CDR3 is TGTGCCAGCAGCTTATCTAGCGGGAGGACAGATACGCAGTATTTT. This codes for CASSLSSGRTDTQYF.

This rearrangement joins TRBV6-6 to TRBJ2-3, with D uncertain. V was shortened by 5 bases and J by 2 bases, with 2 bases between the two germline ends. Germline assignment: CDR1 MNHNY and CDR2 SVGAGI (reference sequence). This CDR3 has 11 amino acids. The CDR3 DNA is TGTGCCAGCAGTAACACAGATACGCAGTATTTT. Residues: CASSNTDTQYF.

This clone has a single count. CDR3 sequence reads: CASSSVRGGHTEAFF. The DNA for the CDR3 is TGTGCCAGCAGCTCGGTCCGGGGCGGCCACACTGAAGCTTTCTTT. J is TRBJ1-1 and V is TRBV5-8; D might be TRBD1 (5 bases). The V and J ends lost 3 bases and 3 bases respectively, with 15 bases between them. Per germline, CDR1 SGHTS and CDR2 YDEGEE. This CDR3 is 15 amino acids long.

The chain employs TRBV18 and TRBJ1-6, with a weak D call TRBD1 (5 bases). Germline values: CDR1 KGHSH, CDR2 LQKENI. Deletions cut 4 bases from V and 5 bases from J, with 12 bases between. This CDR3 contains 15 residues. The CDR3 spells CASSRGTGNNSPLHF. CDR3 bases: TGTGCCAGCTCACGAGGGACTGGGAATAATTCACCCCTCCACTTT. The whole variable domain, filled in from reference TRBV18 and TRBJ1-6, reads NAGVMQNPRHLVRRRGQEARLRCSPMKGHSHVYWYRQLPEEGLKFMVYLQKENIIDESGMPKERFSAEFPKEGPSILRIQQVVRGDSAAYFCASSRGTGNNSPLHFGNGTRLTVT.

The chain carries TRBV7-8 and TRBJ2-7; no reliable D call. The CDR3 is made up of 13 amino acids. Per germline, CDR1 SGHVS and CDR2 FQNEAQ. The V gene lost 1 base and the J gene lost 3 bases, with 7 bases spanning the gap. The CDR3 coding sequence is TGTGCCAGCAGCTTAGAACAGATCTACGAGCAGTACTTC. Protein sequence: CASSLEQIYEQYF.

The CDR3 spells CASSLGSFRGSAGELFF. DNA of the CDR3: TGTGCCAGCAGCTTAGGTAGCTTCCGCGGGAGTGCCGGGGAGCTGTTTTTT. The chain links TRBV7-3 to TRBJ2-2; 7 nucleotides agree with TRBD2. V lost 2 bases and J lost 6; bases outside the gene matches: 12. Germline V lookup: CDR1 SGHTA, CDR2 FQGTGA. This CDR3 is 17 amino acids long.

In DNA, the CDR3 is TGTGCCAGCAGCTTAGCAGGGTGGAATGAAAAACTGTTTTTT. This encodes CASSLAGWNEKLFF. The chain couples TRBV7-8 to TRBJ1-4; D is uncertain. The CDR3 is made up of 14 amino acids. Per the germline V gene, CDR1 is SGHVS and CDR2 is FQNEAQ. V lost 0 bases and J lost 5, with 7 bases in between.

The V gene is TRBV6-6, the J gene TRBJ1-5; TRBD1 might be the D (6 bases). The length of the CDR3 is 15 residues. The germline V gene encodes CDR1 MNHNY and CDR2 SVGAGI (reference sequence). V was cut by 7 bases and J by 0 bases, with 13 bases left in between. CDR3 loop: CASNKNRDSNQPQHF. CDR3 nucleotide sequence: TGTGCCAGCAACAAAAACAGGGATAGCAATCAGCCCCAGCATTTT.

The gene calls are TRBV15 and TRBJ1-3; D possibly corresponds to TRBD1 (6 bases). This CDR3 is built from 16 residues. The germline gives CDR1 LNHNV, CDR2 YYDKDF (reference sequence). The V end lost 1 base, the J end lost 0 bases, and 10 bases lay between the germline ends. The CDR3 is CATSRGGGGSGNTIYF. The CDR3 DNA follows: TGTGCCACCAGCAGAGGAGGAGGGGGCTCTGGAAACACCATATATTTT.

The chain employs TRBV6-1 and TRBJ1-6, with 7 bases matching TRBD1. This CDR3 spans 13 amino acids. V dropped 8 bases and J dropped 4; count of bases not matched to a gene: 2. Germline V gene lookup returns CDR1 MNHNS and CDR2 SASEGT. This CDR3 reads CASDRAYNSPLHF. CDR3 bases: TGTGCCAGCGACAGGGCTTATAATTCACCCCTCCACTTT.

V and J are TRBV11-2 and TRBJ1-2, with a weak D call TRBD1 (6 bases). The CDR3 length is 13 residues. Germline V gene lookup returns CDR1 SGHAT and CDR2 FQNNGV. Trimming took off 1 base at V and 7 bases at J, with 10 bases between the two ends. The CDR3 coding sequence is TGTGCCAGCAGCTTAGGAGGGGGTCGTGGCTACACCTTC. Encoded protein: CASSLGGGRGYTF.

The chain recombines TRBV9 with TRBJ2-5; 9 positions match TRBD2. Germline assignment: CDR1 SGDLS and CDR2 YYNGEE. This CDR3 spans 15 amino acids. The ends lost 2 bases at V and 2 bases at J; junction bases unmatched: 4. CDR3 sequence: CASSVASGAQETQYF. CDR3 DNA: TGTGCCAGCAGCGTTGCTAGCGGGGCACAAGAGACCCAGTACTTC.

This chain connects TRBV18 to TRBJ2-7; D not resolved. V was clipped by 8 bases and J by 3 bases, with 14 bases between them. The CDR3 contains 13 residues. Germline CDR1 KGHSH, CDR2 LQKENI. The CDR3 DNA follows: TGTGCCAGCACTGACGACCCTGACTACGAGCAGTACTTC. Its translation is CASTDDPDYEQYF.

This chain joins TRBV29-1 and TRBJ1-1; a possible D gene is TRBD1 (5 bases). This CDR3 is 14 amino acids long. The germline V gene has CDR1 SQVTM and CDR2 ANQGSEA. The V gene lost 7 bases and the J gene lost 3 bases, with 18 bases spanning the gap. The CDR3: CSAQRQGGDTEAFF. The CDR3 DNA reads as TGCAGCGCCCAACGGCAGGGAGGGGACACTGAAGCTTTCTTT.

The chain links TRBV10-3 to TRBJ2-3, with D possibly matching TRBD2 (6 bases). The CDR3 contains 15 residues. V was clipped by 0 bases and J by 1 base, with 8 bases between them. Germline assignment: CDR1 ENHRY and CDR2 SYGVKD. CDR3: CAISESPGGTDTQYF. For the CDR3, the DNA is TGTGCCATCAGTGAGTCACCGGGGGGCACAGATACGCAGTATTTT.